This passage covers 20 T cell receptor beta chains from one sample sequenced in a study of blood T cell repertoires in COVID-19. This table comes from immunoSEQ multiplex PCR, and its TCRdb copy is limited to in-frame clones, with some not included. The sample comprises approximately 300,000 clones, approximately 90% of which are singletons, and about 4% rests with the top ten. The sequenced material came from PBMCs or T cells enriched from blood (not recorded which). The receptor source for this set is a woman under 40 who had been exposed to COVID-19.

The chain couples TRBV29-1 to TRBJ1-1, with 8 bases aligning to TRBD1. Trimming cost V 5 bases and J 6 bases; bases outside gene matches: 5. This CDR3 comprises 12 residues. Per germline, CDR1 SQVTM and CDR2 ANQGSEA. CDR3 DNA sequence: TGCAGCGTTAATCAGGGGGCGGCTGAAGCTTTCTTT. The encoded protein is CSVNQGAAEAFF.

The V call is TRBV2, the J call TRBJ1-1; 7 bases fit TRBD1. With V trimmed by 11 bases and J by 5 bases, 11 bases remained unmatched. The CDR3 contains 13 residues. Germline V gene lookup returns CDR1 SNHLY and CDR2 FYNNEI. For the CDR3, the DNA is TGTGCCGGGGAGAGGGGGCGAGGGACTGAAGCTTTCTTT. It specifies CAGERGRGTEAFF.

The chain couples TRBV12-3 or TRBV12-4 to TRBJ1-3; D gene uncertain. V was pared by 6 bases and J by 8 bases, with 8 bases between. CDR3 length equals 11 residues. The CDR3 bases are TGTGCCAGCAGCCAGACTTACACCATATATTTT. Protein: CASSQTYTIYF.

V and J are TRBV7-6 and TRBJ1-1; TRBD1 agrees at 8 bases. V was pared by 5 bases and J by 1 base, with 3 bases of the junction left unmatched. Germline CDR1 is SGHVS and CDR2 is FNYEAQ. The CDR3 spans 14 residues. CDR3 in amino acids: CASSPGGANTEAFF. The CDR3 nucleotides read TGTGCCAGCAGCCCAGGGGGCGCGAACACTGAAGCTTTCTTT.

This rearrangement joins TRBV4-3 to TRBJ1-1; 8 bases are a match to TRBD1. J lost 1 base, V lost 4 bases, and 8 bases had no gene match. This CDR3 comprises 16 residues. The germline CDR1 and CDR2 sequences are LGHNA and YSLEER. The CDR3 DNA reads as TGCGCCAGCAGCCCCCGGACAGGGCTGGGGAACACTGAAGCTTTCTTT. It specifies CASSPRTGLGNTEAFF.

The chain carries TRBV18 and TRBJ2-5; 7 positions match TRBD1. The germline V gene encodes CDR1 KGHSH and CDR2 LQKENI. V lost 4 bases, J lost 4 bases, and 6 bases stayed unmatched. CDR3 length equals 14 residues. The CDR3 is CASSLGQSGETQYF. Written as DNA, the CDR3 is TGTGCCAGCTCACTGGGACAGAGCGGAGAGACCCAGTACTTC.

Here the CDR3 DNA reads TGTGCCAGCAGCTTATCCAGGGGGCCTAATCAGCCCCAGCATTTT. Its protein product is CASSLSRGPNQPQHF. V gene TRBV7-2 combines with J gene TRBJ1-5, with 8 bases that match TRBD1. The CDR3 has 15 amino acids. Germline V gene sequence: CDR1 SGHTA, CDR2 FQGNSA. V shed 2 bases and J 4 bases; nucleotides not matched to a gene: 4.

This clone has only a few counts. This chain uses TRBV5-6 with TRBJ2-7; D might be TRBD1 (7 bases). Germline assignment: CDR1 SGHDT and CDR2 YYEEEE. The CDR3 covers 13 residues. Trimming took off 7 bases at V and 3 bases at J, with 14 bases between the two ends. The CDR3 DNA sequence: TGTGCCAGCCGACGACAGGGAGGCTACGAGCAGTACTTC. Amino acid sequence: CASRRQGGYEQYF.

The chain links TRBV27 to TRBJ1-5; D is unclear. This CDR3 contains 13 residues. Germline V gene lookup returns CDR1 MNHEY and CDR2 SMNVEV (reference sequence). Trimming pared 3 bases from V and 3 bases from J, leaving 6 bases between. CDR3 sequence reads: CASSLEPNQPQHF. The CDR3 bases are TGTGCCAGCAGTTTGGAGCCCAATCAGCCCCAGCATTTT.

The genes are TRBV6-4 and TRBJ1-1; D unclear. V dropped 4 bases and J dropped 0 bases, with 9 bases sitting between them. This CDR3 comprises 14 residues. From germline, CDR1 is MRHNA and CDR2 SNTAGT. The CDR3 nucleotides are TGTGCCAGCAGTGTGGAGGGCATGAACACTGAAGCTTTCTTT. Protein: CASSVEGMNTEAFF.

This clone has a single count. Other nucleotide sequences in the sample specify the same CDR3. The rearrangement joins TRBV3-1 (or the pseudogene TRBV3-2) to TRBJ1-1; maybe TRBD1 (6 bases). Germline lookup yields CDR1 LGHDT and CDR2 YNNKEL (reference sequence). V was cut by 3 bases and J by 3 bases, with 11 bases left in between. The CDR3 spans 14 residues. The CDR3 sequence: CASSQGAGDTEAFF. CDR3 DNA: TGTGCCAGCAGCCAGGGGGCCGGGGACACTGAAGCTTTCTTT.

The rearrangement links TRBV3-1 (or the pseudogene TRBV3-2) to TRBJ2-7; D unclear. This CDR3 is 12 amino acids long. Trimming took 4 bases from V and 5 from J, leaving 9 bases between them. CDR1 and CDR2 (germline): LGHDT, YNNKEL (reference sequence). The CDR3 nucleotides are TGTGCCAGCAGCCGCCGGTATAACGAGCAGTACTTC. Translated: CASSRRYNEQYF.

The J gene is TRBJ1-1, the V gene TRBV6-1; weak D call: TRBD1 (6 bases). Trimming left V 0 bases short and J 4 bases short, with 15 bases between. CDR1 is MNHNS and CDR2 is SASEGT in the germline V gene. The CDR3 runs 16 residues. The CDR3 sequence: CASSEASGVPSTEAFF. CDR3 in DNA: TGTGCCAGCAGTGAAGCTTCAGGGGTCCCCAGCACTGAAGCTTTCTTT.

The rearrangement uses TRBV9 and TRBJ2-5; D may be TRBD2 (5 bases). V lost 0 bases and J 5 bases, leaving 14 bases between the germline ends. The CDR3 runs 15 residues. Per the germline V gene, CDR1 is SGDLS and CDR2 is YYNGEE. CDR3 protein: CASSVALDRRETQYF. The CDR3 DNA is TGTGCCAGCAGCGTAGCACTAGATCGGCGGGAGACCCAGTACTTC.

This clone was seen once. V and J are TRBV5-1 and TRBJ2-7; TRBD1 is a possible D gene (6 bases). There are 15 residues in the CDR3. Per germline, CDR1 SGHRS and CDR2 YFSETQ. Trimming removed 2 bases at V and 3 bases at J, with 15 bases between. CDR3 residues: CASSFDQGRYYEQYF. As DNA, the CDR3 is TGCGCCAGCAGCTTTGATCAGGGGCGGTACTACGAGCAGTACTTC. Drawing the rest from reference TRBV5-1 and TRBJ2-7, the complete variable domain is KAGVTQTPRYLIKTRGQQVTLSCSPISGHRSVSWYQQTPGQGLQFLFEYFSETQRNKGNFPGRFSGRQFSNSRSEMNVSTLELGDSALYLCASSFDQGRYYEQYFGPGTRLTVT.

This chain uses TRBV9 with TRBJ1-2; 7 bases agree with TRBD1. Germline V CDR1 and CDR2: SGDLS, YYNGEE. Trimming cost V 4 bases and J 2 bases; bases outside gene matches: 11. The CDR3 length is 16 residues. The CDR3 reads CASSLPPGQPNYGYTF. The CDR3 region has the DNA TGTGCCAGCAGCCTCCCACCGGGACAGCCCAACTATGGCTACACCTTC.

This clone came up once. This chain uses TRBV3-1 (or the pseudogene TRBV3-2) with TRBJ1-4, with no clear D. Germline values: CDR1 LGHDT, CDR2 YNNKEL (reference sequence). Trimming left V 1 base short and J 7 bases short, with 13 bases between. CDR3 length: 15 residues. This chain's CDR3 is CASSQVIRMGEKLFF. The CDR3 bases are TGTGCCAGCAGCCAAGTGATCAGGATGGGTGAAAAACTGTTTTTT.

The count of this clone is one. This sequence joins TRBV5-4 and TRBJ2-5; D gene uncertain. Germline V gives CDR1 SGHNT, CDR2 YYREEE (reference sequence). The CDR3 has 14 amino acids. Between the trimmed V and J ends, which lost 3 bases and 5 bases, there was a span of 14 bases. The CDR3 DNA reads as TGTGCCAGCAGCTCCCCTAGTTTTGATGAGACCCAGTACTTC. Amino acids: CASSSPSFDETQYF.

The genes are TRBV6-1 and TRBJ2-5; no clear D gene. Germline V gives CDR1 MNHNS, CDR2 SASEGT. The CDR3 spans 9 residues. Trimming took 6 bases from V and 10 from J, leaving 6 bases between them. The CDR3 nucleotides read TGTGCCAGCAGCTCAGTCCAGTACTTC. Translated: CASSSVQYF.

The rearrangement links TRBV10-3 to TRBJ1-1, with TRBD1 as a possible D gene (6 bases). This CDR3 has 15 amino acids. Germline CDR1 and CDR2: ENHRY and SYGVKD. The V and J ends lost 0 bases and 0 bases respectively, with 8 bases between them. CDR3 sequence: CAISESSGVNTEAFF. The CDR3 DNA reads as TGTGCCATCAGTGAGTCATCAGGGGTGAACACTGAAGCTTTCTTT.